The clone carrying this T cell receptor beta chain has a count of ten or more. These data belong to a study of blood T cells in healthy people across ages. V lost 0 bases, J lost 0 bases, and 0 bases lay in between. This CDR3 spans 12 amino acids. Per germline, CDR1 LNHNV and CDR2 YYDKDF (reference sequence). A second roughly 6 to 12 cycle PCR used barcoded and J-beta primers. Every single cDNA molecule received a tag from a template-switch adaptor with 12 random nucleotides. TCRdb redid the calling of the 5' RACE reads with MiXCR, one entry per CDR3 protein. The sample carries about 1,000,000 distinct CDR3 sequences, under 55% recorded once.

The chain is built from TRBV15 and TRBJ2-7; D not resolved. The specimen sequenced was blood. This sequence was found in a woman aged 60-70 years in good health. CDR3 in DNA: TGTGCCACCAGCAGAGACTCCTACGAGCAGTACTTC. Its translation is CATSRDSYEQYF.